This T cell receptor beta chain came from a study of naive and memory T cell subsets. The beta constant-region primer was an equimolar mix of two oligonucleotides covering TRBC1 and TRBC2. The ligated cDNA underwent four PCR rounds using SP2 and nested alpha and beta constant-region primers. TCRdb used MiXCR to reprocess the UMI-ligation and nested PCR reads, holding one entry per CDR3 protein. The sample carries around 140,000 distinct CDR3 sequences, 15% to 25% recorded once. Findings and limits, study-wide: Clonotypes are single alpha or beta chains, not paired receptors. Naive repertoires, especially CD8, held a few larger clonotypes, possibly memory cells re-expressing CD45RA.

A note on this clonotype: The target antigen is unknown.

From germline, CDR1 is MNHEY and CDR2 SVGAGI. Trimming cost V 2 bases and J 3 bases, with 8 bases left between them. The CDR3 covers 13 residues. This clonotype originated in a human donor in good health. Sequenced material: naive CD8+ T cells from blood. V is TRBV6-5 and J is TRBJ2-7, with TRBD2 as a possible D gene (5 bases). CDR3 DNA sequence: TGTGCCAGCAGTTACGGGAGCGTCTACGAGCAGTACTTC. Residues: CASSYGSVYEQYF.